A single sample gave rise to the 32 T cell receptor beta chains below, sequenced in a study of cytomegalovirus exposure and HLA in healthy donors. It was with 60 Vbeta and 13 Jbeta primers that the PCR ran. Assay: immunoSEQ multiplex PCR; the TCRdb copy retains only in-frame clones and omits some. This table has 100,000 to 120,000 clones, roughly four fifths appearing once. Sequencing used PBMCs. These receptors came from a woman in her 30s in good health and CMV-seronegative.

V usage is TRBV5-6 and J usage is TRBJ2-5, with TRBD2 as a possible D gene (5 bases). Germline V gives CDR1 SGHDT, CDR2 YYEEEE. The CDR3 contains 12 residues. The V end was cut by 6 bases, the J end by 5 bases, with 11 bases between. The CDR3 reads CASTEGLETQYF. The CDR3 DNA follows: TGTGCCAGCACAGAGGGATTGGAGACCCAGTACTTC.

The chain is built from TRBV19 and TRBJ1-2; 9 bases fit TRBD1. The germline V gene has CDR1 LNHDA and CDR2 SQIVND (reference sequence). The CDR3 sequence is 13 residues long. V lost 5 bases and J lost 6; bases outside the gene matches: 4. Here the CDR3 reads CASSPGQGNGYTF. In nucleotides, the CDR3 is TGTGCCAGTAGTCCGGGACAGGGTAATGGCTACACCTTC.

The chain employs TRBV18 and TRBJ1-5; maybe TRBD1 (5 bases). Deletions cut 3 bases from V and 5 bases from J, with 11 bases between. Germline V CDR1 and CDR2: KGHSH, LQKENI. The CDR3 has 14 residues. Written as DNA, the CDR3 is TGTGCCAGCTCACCCCGCAGGGAATATCAGCCCCAGCATTTT. Translation: CASSPRREYQPQHF.

The chain employs TRBV5-4 and TRBJ2-5; TRBD2 might be the D (5 bases). Germline V gene sequence: CDR1 SGHNT, CDR2 YYREEE (reference sequence). CDR3 length: 13 amino acids. V dropped 6 bases and J dropped 3 bases, with 12 bases sitting between them. CDR3 sequence reads: CASTRRPKETQYF. CDR3 bases: TGTGCCAGCACCCGGAGGCCTAAAGAGACCCAGTACTTC.

This clone was detected a few times. V is TRBV28 and J is TRBJ1-5, with TRBD1 matching over 10 bases. Germline lookup yields CDR1 MDHEN and CDR2 SYDVKM. With V trimmed by 4 bases and J by 6 bases, 3 bases remained unmatched. This CDR3 comprises 14 residues. CDR3 coding DNA: TGTGCCAGCAGTTGGGGACAGGGGTCTCAGCCCCAGCATTTT. Amino acid sequence: CASSWGQGSQPQHF. Drawing the rest from reference TRBV28 and TRBJ1-5, the complete variable domain is DVKVTQSSRYLVKRTGEKVFLECVQDMDHENMFWYRQDPGLGLRLIYFSYDVKMKEKGDIPEGYSVSREKKERFSLILESASTNQTSMYLCASSWGQGSQPQHFGDGTRLSIL.

The chain links TRBV19 to TRBJ1-5, with unresolved D. Germline CDR1 is LNHDA and CDR2 is SQIVND (reference sequence). Trimming shortened V by 5 bases and J by 7 bases, and 12 bases separated the two germline ends. The CDR3 runs to 13 residues. CDR3 sequence reads: CASSAAGGQPQHF. CDR3 bases: TGTGCCAGTAGTGCGGCCGGTGGACAGCCCCAGCATTTT.

The V gene is TRBV19, the J gene TRBJ1-2; tentative D call: TRBD1 (6 bases). The CDR3 totals 13 residues. From germline, CDR1 is LNHDA and CDR2 SQIVND (reference sequence). V was cut by 5 bases and J by 4 bases, with 11 bases left in between. The CDR3 DNA reads as TGTGCCAGTAGTCCAAGACAGGTCTATGGCTACACCTTC. This translates into CASSPRQVYGYTF. Looking up the rest from reference TRBV19 and TRBJ1-2 gives the full variable domain: DGGITQSPKYLFRKEGQNVTLSCEQNLNHDAMYWYRQDPGQGLRLIYYSQIVNDFQKGDIAEGYSVSREKKESFPLTVTSAQKNPTAFYLCASSPRQVYGYTFGSGTRLTVV.

The V call is TRBV28, the J call TRBJ1-2, with a weak D call TRBD1 (6 bases). The CDR3 consists of 14 residues. Trimming removed 6 bases at V and 3 bases at J, with 14 bases between. Germline V gene sequence: CDR1 MDHEN, CDR2 SYDVKM. For the CDR3, the DNA is TGTGCCAGCAGCTCACGGGGGGGCTACTATGGCTACACCTTC. Translating it yields CASSSRGGYYGYTF.

V and J are TRBV27 and TRBJ1-1, with 7 bases that match TRBD1. Per the germline V gene, CDR1 is MNHEY and CDR2 is SMNVEV (reference sequence). V shed 5 bases, J shed 1 base, and the junction held 4 bases outside the gene matches. There are 14 residues in the CDR3. CDR3 in amino acids: CASSRYRGNTEAFF. CDR3 nucleotide sequence: TGTGCCAGCAGTCGATACAGGGGGAACACTGAAGCTTTCTTT.

V is TRBV18 and J is TRBJ1-1, with 7 positions matching TRBD1. Germline V gene lookup returns CDR1 KGHSH and CDR2 LQKENI. V shed 3 bases and J 1 base; nucleotides not matched to a gene: 2. The CDR3 runs 14 residues. Written as DNA, the CDR3 is TGTGCCAGCTCACCGGGACAGCGGAACACTGAAGCTTTCTTT. Its protein is CASSPGQRNTEAFF.

The chain carries TRBV7-9 and TRBJ2-5; D gene unclear. The length of the CDR3 is 13 residues. Germline loops: CDR1 SEHNR, CDR2 FQNEAQ (reference sequence). V was trimmed by 5 bases and J by 4 bases, leaving 11 bases between them. The CDR3, as DNA: TGTGCCAGCAGCACAGAAGGTCCAGAGACCCAGTACTTC. It specifies CASSTEGPETQYF.

The chain recombines TRBV7-8 with TRBJ1-5, with no clear D. CDR3 length: 17 residues. V was clipped by 1 base and J by 5 bases, with 18 bases between them. Germline CDR1 and CDR2: SGHVS and FQNEAQ. The CDR3 DNA reads as TGTGCCAGCAGCTTAGTAGTCTCCTCGCTTTCGGATCAGCCCCAGCATTTT. Translated: CASSLVVSSLSDQPQHF.

The chain joins TRBV7-2 to TRBJ2-3; unclear D gene. With 5 bases removed from V and 1 base from J, the gap between germline ends came to 7 bases. Germline lookup yields CDR1 SGHTA and CDR2 FQGNSA. The CDR3 consists of 13 residues. The DNA of the CDR3 is TGTGCCAGCAGCACCTCGGGCACAGATACGCAGTATTTT. Its translation: CASSTSGTDTQYF.

The chain links TRBV28 to TRBJ1-2, with a tentative D call TRBD1 (5 bases). The CDR3 is 12 residues long. Trimming stripped 8 bases from V and 3 bases from J, with 10 bases between. Germline V gene sequence: CDR1 MDHEN, CDR2 SYDVKM. CDR3 nucleotides: TGTGCCAGCGACAAGGGGCACTATGGCTACACCTTC. This translates into CASDKGHYGYTF.

CDR3 sequence: CSARVAGGSLGETQYF. CDR3 bases: TGCAGCGCTAGGGTAGCGGGGGGATCTTTAGGAGAGACCCAGTACTTC. The chain carries TRBV29-1 and TRBJ2-5; 10 bases align to TRBD2. CDR1 and CDR2 from the germline V gene are SQVTM and ANQGSEA. CDR3 length: 16 residues. V was clipped by 7 bases and J by 4 bases; unmatched bases: 15.

The CDR3 DNA follows: TGTGCCAGCAGCCTGCCGGGGGGGACAGCAAAGTTCTTC. Amino acid sequence: CASSLPGGTAKFF. This sequence joins TRBV4-2 and TRBJ2-1; D possibly corresponds to TRBD2 (8 bases). The CDR3 contains 13 residues. Trimming shortened V by 4 bases and J by 14 bases, and 18 bases separated the two germline ends. Germline V gives CDR1 LGHNA, CDR2 YNFKEQ.

The chain uses TRBV10-2 and TRBJ1-6; 7 bases line up with TRBD1. The germline CDR1 and CDR2 sequences are WSHSY and SAAADI. With 8 bases clipped from V and 7 bases from J, the junction kept 11 bases outside the gene matches. This CDR3 is 15 amino acids long. The CDR3 DNA follows: TGCGCCAGCTCACCGACAGGGTCTGGAAATTCACCCCTCCACTTT. It yields the protein CASSPTGSGNSPLHF.

The chain employs TRBV30 and TRBJ2-6; no reliable D call. Trimming removed 4 bases at V and 0 bases at J, with 7 bases between. Germline V gives CDR1 GTSNPN, CDR2 SVGIG (reference sequence). The CDR3 has 14 amino acids. CDR3 region: CAWTTGSGANVLTF. In nucleotides, the CDR3 is TGTGCCTGGACGACGGGCTCTGGGGCCAACGTCCTGACTTTC.

This chain links TRBV25-1 with TRBJ2-7, with D possibly TRBD2 on 7 matching bases. V was pared by 7 bases and J by 3 bases, with 10 bases between. This CDR3 comprises 12 residues. Germline lookup yields CDR1 MGHDK and CDR2 SYGVNS. As DNA, the CDR3 is TGTGCCAGCAAGGGGGGGAGCTACGAGCAGTACTTC. Amino acids: CASKGGSYEQYF.

This chain joins TRBV10-2 and TRBJ2-5; 7 bases agree with TRBD1. The germline V gene encodes CDR1 WSHSY and CDR2 SAAADI. V was clipped by 4 bases and J by 2 bases; unmatched bases: 7. The CDR3 length is 15 residues. The CDR3 bases are TGCGCCAGCAGTGCGGAGACAGGGTTACAAGAGACCCAGTACTTC. It is translated as CASSAETGLQETQYF.

J is TRBJ2-7 and V is TRBV27, with 9 positions matching TRBD2. The CDR3 covers 14 residues. Germline V gene lookup returns CDR1 MNHEY and CDR2 SMNVEV (reference sequence). The V gene end was trimmed by 8 bases and the J gene end by 1 base; junction bases not matched to a gene: 6. DNA of the CDR3: TGTGCCAGCGGACTTACTAGCGGGTCCTACGAGCAGTACTTC. Its protein is CASGLTSGSYEQYF.

The chain is built from TRBV4-3 and TRBJ1-6, with a weak D call TRBD1 (5 bases). The germline CDR1 and CDR2 sequences are LGHNA and YSLEER. Trimming removed 0 bases at V and 7 bases at J, with 16 bases between. This CDR3 contains 17 residues. DNA of the CDR3: TGCGCCAGCAGCCAAGATGGGGGAGGGTCGGGAAATTCACCCCTCCACTTT. Its translation: CASSQDGGGSGNSPLHF.

V usage is TRBV2 and J usage is TRBJ2-2, with a weak D call TRBD1 (6 bases). Germline V gene data show CDR1 as SNHLY and CDR2 as FYNNEI. Trimming shortened V by 4 bases and J by 7 bases, and 13 bases separated the two germline ends. CDR3 size: 14 residues. CDR3 DNA sequence: TGTGCCAGCAGTGGACAGGCGCGTATCGGGGAGCTGTTTTTT. As protein: CASSGQARIGELFF.

This sequence joins TRBV2 and TRBJ2-4; the D gene is possibly TRBD2 (5 bases). V dropped 6 bases and J dropped 0 bases, with 9 bases sitting between them. Looked up from germline, CDR1 is SNHLY and CDR2 is FYNNEI. This CDR3 is 14 amino acids long. The CDR3 coding sequence is TGTGCCAGCAGGACTACCCCAGCCAAAAACATTCAGTACTTC. This sequence encodes CASRTTPAKNIQYF.

This clone was seen once. This sequence joins TRBV2 and TRBJ1-2, with 10 positions matching TRBD1. CDR1 and CDR2 (germline): SNHLY, FYNNEI. The CDR3 sequence is 17 residues long. Trimming took 9 bases from V and 2 from J; bases not matched to a gene: 15. CDR3 DNA sequence: TGTGCCAGAGACAGGGGGCTAATGGTCCCCAAAAACTATGGCTACACCTTC. Translating it yields CARDRGLMVPKNYGYTF.

This clone appeared once. The rearrangement links TRBV4-2 to TRBJ2-3, with D unresolved. The V gene lost 1 base and the J gene lost 0 bases, with 8 bases spanning the gap. CDR1 is LGHNA, CDR2 YNFKEQ, per germline. CDR3 length equals 15 residues. CDR3: CASSQATSSTDTQYF. The CDR3 DNA sequence: TGTGCCAGCAGCCAAGCCACTTCTAGCACAGATACGCAGTATTTT.

The CDR3 spells CASSPYSGGREKLFF. In DNA, the CDR3 is TGTGCCAGCAGTCCCTACAGCGGAGGCAGGGAAAAACTGTTTTTT. V gene TRBV28 combines with J gene TRBJ1-4; D gene uncertain. Deletions cut 5 bases from V and 8 bases from J, with 18 bases between. CDR3 length equals 15 residues. CDR1 is MDHEN, CDR2 SYDVKM, per germline.

The chain carries TRBV10-3 and TRBJ2-1, with a weak D call TRBD2 (6 bases). The V gene's germline CDR1 is ENHRY and CDR2 SYGVKD. The length of the CDR3 is 11 residues. V was pared by 3 bases and J by 9 bases, with 6 bases between. The CDR3 region is CAISDGSEQFF. Here the CDR3 DNA reads TGTGCCATCAGTGACGGGAGTGAGCAGTTCTTC.

This chain joins TRBV6-5 and TRBJ1-2; no clear D gene. Germline-derived CDR1 and CDR2 are MNHEY and SVGAGI. This CDR3 region has 12 residues. V shed 6 bases and J shed 4 bases, with 9 bases lying between them. As DNA, the CDR3 is TGTGCCAGCAGAACAGCAGGCTATGGCTACACCTTC. As protein: CASRTAGYGYTF.

This CDR3 reads CAMTRMEGTEAFF. The CDR3 DNA is TGTGCCATGACTCGGATGGAGGGGACTGAAGCTTTCTTT. The V and J genes are TRBV10-3 and TRBJ1-1, with D perhaps matching TRBD1 (5 bases). The CDR3 has 13 amino acids. Germline values: CDR1 ENHRY, CDR2 SYGVKD. Trimming left V 9 bases short and J 5 bases short, with 16 bases between.

This rearrangement joins TRBV7-9 to TRBJ2-7; 7 bases are shared with TRBD1. Unmatched junction bases numbered 9, after V lost 4 bases and J lost 3 bases. The CDR3 has 15 residues. The germline V gene has CDR1 SEHNR and CDR2 FQNEAQ (reference sequence). CDR3 sequence: CASSSVGTAFYEQYF. The CDR3 nucleotides read TGTGCCAGCAGCTCGGTAGGGACAGCCTTCTACGAGCAGTACTTC.

This clone appeared once. In nucleotides, the CDR3 is TGTGCCAGCAGCGCATCCGGGACTCTAAGCACAGATACGCAGTATTTT. Residues: CASSASGTLSTDTQYF. The chain recombines TRBV9 with TRBJ2-3, with a tentative D call TRBD2 (6 bases). The CDR3 consists of 16 residues. In germline, CDR1 is SGDLS, CDR2 YYNGEE. Trimming stripped 3 bases from V and 0 bases from J, with 14 bases between.